Following are 11 T cell receptor beta chains from one sample sequenced in a study of technical replicates of blood from a few donors. TCRdb's copy holds only in-frame clones and misses some; the assay was immunoSEQ multiplex PCR. The table shows some 82,000 clones, with 85% to 95% occurring only once. What was sequenced was T cells isolated from PBMCs. These receptors originate from a human donor in good health.

This sequence joins TRBV19 and TRBJ2-7; TRBD2 aligns across 11 bases. Germline V gene lookup returns CDR1 LNHDA and CDR2 SQIVND (reference sequence). CDR3 length: 17 amino acids. V trimming: 2 bases; J trimming: 2 bases; junction bases outside the gene matches: 8. The CDR3 DNA reads TGTGCCAGTAGTATAAGGTTTGAACTAGCGGGAGCCTACGAGCAGTACTTC. It translates to CASSIRFELAGAYEQYF.

The chain uses TRBV5-1 and TRBJ1-1; D gene unclear. Germline lookup yields CDR1 SGHRS and CDR2 YFSETQ. The CDR3 sequence is 13 residues long. With 0 bases removed from V and 5 bases from J, the gap between germline ends came to 8 bases. The CDR3 DNA sequence: TGCGCCAGCAGCTTGGATACGGGTACTGAAGCTTTCTTT. Protein sequence: CASSLDTGTEAFF.

This chain joins TRBV6-1 and TRBJ2-7; tentatively, D is TRBD2 (6 bases). The CDR3 is 14 residues long. Germline lookup yields CDR1 MNHNS and CDR2 SASEGT. Trimming left V 7 bases short and J 4 bases short, with 17 bases between. The CDR3 sequence: CASKADGSRYEQYF. The CDR3 DNA reads TGTGCCAGCAAGGCAGACGGGAGCAGGTACGAGCAGTACTTC.

This clone has a single count. The rearrangement joins TRBV6-6 to TRBJ1-2; a possible D gene is TRBD1 (5 bases). This CDR3 comprises 14 residues. Trimming pared 7 bases from V and 4 bases from J, leaving 16 bases between. Germline CDR1 reads MNHNY; CDR2 reads SVGAGI (reference sequence). In DNA form, the CDR3 reads TGTGCCAGCACCGTGGGGGACTTTTTCTATGGCTACACCTTC. The encoded protein is CASTVGDFFYGYTF.

The rearrangement links TRBV9 to TRBJ1-2; maybe TRBD1 (5 bases). With 1 base removed from V and 7 bases from J, the gap between germline ends came to 14 bases. This CDR3 spans 14 amino acids. Per germline, CDR1 SGDLS and CDR2 YYNGEE. In DNA form, the CDR3 reads TGTGCCAGCAGCGTACTACAGGTGTCCTCTGGCTACACCTTC. Protein: CASSVLQVSSGYTF.

CDR3 residues: CASSLGTSGTDEQFF. The CDR3 bases are TGTGCCAGCAGTCTCGGGACTAGCGGGACCGATGAGCAGTTCTTC. The V and J genes are TRBV28 and TRBJ2-1; 13 nucleotides line up with TRBD2. Germline V gives CDR1 MDHEN, CDR2 SYDVKM. With 5 bases clipped from V and 8 bases from J, the junction kept 6 bases outside the gene matches. The CDR3 is 15 residues long.

The chain has TRBV9 and TRBJ2-7; a weak D match, TRBD1 (6 bases). Trimming shortened V by 0 bases and J by 0 bases, and 13 bases separated the two germline ends. The CDR3 sequence is 16 residues long. Germline V lookup: CDR1 SGDLS, CDR2 YYNGEE. CDR3 coding DNA: TGTGCCAGCAGCGTAGCGGACAGCGTACACTCCTACGAGCAGTACTTC. Amino acids: CASSVADSVHSYEQYF.

V gene TRBV2 combines with J gene TRBJ1-2; D not resolved. The CDR3 consists of 13 residues. V lost 7 bases and J 4 bases, leaving 13 bases between the germline ends. Germline V gene data show CDR1 as SNHLY and CDR2 as FYNNEI. CDR3 protein: CASKGGLGYGYTF. The CDR3 nucleotides are TGTGCCAGCAAGGGAGGGCTTGGCTATGGCTACACCTTC.

V gene TRBV4-1 combines with J gene TRBJ2-1; TRBD2 matches 9 bases. Germline CDR1 and CDR2: MGHRA and YSYEKL. V lost 1 base and J lost 9; bases outside the gene matches: 7. The CDR3 is 15 amino acids. In DNA form, the CDR3 reads TGCGCCAGCAGCCAAGTCCTAGCGGGAAACAGTGAGCAGTTCTTC. Its protein product is CASSQVLAGNSEQFF.

This chain uses TRBV7-3 with TRBJ2-1; tentatively, D is TRBD1 (6 bases). V was clipped by 0 bases and J by 0 bases, with 6 bases between them. In germline, CDR1 is SGHTA, CDR2 FQGTGA. This CDR3 comprises 15 residues. The CDR3 nucleotides are TGTGCCAGCAGCTTAACAGGGGGCTCCTACAATGAGCAGTTCTTC. It yields the protein CASSLTGGSYNEQFF.

The V and J genes are TRBV4-2 and TRBJ2-7; 9 positions agree with TRBD2. The CDR3 covers 13 residues. V shed 4 bases and J 5 bases; nucleotides not matched to a gene: 3. Germline lookup yields CDR1 LGHNA and CDR2 YNFKEQ. CDR3 protein: CASSLGLANEQYF. For the CDR3, the DNA is TGTGCCAGCAGCCTGGGACTAGCCAACGAGCAGTACTTC.